The 25 T cell receptor beta chains below all came from one sample that was sequenced in a study of blood T cell repertoires in COVID-19. Assay used: immunoSEQ multiplex PCR; TCRdb lists only in-frame clones, some missing. This table holds roughly 100,000 clones, around 88% found once. What was sequenced was peripheral blood. All receptors come from a woman at least 80 years old with acute or convalescent COVID-19.

The chain combines TRBV24-1 with TRBJ1-5; TRBD1 matches 7 bases. The CDR3 is made up of 15 amino acids. The ends lost 2 bases at V and 9 bases at J; junction bases unmatched: 9. Germline assignment: CDR1 KGHDR and CDR2 SFDVKD. CDR3 sequence: CATSDSSQGDGPQHF. The CDR3 region has the DNA TGTGCCACCAGTGATTCCTCCCAGGGGGATGGGCCCCAGCATTTT.

V gene TRBV5-1 combines with J gene TRBJ1-2; no reliable D call. CDR1 and CDR2 from the germline V gene are SGHRS and YFSETQ. V lost 4 bases to trimming and J lost 13 bases, with 17 bases between them. The CDR3 covers 12 residues. The CDR3 spells CASSTPETGVTF. CDR3 coding DNA: TGCGCCAGCAGCACCCCCGAGACCGGGGTCACCTTC.

The rearrangement links TRBV10-1 to TRBJ2-1; D gene uncertain. The CDR3 contains 16 residues. The V gene lost 0 bases and the J gene lost 0 bases, with 9 bases spanning the gap. The germline V gene encodes CDR1 WNHNN and CDR2 SYGVQD (reference sequence). The CDR3 region is CASSESGRSSYNEQFF. Here the CDR3 DNA reads TGCGCCAGCAGTGAGTCGGGCAGGTCCTCCTACAATGAGCAGTTCTTC.

The chain couples TRBV5-4 to TRBJ2-1; 9 bases fit TRBD2. Germline values: CDR1 SGHNT, CDR2 YYREEE (reference sequence). Trimming removed 4 bases from V and 8 bases from J; junction bases left unmatched: 1. The CDR3 contains 12 residues. The CDR3 here is CASSRTSDEQFF. The DNA for the CDR3 is TGTGCCAGCAGCCGGACTAGCGATGAGCAGTTCTTC.

The chain has TRBV5-6 and TRBJ2-7, with D unresolved. Trimming stripped 0 bases from V and 4 bases from J, with 5 bases between. Germline V gene sequence: CDR1 SGHDT, CDR2 YYEEEE. This CDR3 spans 12 amino acids. CDR3 coding DNA: TGTGCCAGCAGCTTGGACAGATACGAGCAGTACTTC. Translated, it gives CASSLDRYEQYF.

The chain recombines TRBV6-6 with TRBJ1-4, with 11 bases identical to TRBD1. Germline V gene data show CDR1 as MNHNY and CDR2 as SVGAGI (reference sequence). Germline trimming cut 4 bases from V and 8 bases from J; bases unmatched to any gene: 9. The CDR3 loop spans 16 amino acids. The CDR3 sequence is CASSFRGQGALEKLFF. In DNA form, the CDR3 reads TGTGCCAGCAGTTTCCGCGGACAGGGGGCTCTCGAAAAACTGTTTTTT.

Only one count was recorded for this clone. V and J are TRBV5-1 and TRBJ1-2; TRBD1 agrees at 7 bases. There are 15 residues in the CDR3. Trimming removed 2 bases from V and 1 base from J; junction bases left unmatched: 5. Germline V gene sequence: CDR1 SGHRS, CDR2 YFSETQ. CDR3 sequence: CASSFQTGLNYGYTF. The CDR3 region has the DNA TGCGCCAGCAGCTTTCAGACAGGGCTTAACTATGGCTACACCTTC. Full variable domain (remainder filled in from reference TRBV5-1 and TRBJ1-2): KAGVTQTPRYLIKTRGQQVTLSCSPISGHRSVSWYQQTPGQGLQFLFEYFSETQRNKGNFPGRFSGRQFSNSRSEMNVSTLELGDSALYLCASSFQTGLNYGYTFGSGTRLTVV.

This clone occurred a few times. The V gene is TRBV6-5, the J gene TRBJ2-1, with 7 bases that match TRBD2. CDR1 MNHEY and CDR2 SVGAGI come from the germline V gene. The trim removed 6 bases at V and 2 bases at J, leaving 7 bases unmatched. CDR3 size: 15 residues. The CDR3 sequence: CASRPAGTTYNEQFF. CDR3 coding DNA: TGTGCCAGCAGACCTGCGGGGACTACCTACAATGAGCAGTTCTTC.

The chain uses TRBV13 and TRBJ2-7, with 7 positions matching TRBD1. Germline CDR1 reads PRHDT; CDR2 reads FYEKMQ (reference sequence). V gave up 5 bases and J gave up 6 bases; unmatched junction bases: 7. The CDR3 has 13 amino acids. The CDR3 region is CASSRTGVGEQYF. In DNA form, the CDR3 reads TGTGCCAGCAGCCGTACAGGGGTGGGCGAGCAGTACTTC.

This chain links TRBV10-1 with TRBJ2-3, with 8 bases fitting TRBD1. V shed 0 bases, J shed 6 bases, and the junction held 8 bases outside the gene matches. CDR1 WNHNN and CDR2 SYGVQD come from the germline V gene (reference sequence). The CDR3 has 16 amino acids. In DNA form, the CDR3 reads TGCGCCAGCAGTGAGTCCGGGCCAGGGGGCCTTGATACGCAGTATTTT. Its protein product is CASSESGPGGLDTQYF.

The table lists this clone with a count of one. The V call is TRBV2, the J call TRBJ2-3, with 9 nucleotides matching TRBD1. Germline CDR1 reads SNHLY; CDR2 reads FYNNEI. The length of the CDR3 is 14 residues. The trim removed 4 bases at V and 2 bases at J, leaving 1 base unmatched. For the CDR3, the DNA is TGTGCCAGCAGTGGGGACAGGGCCACAGATACGCAGTATTTT. Translating gives CASSGDRATDTQYF.

The genes are TRBV10-2 and TRBJ1-2; D possibly corresponds to TRBD1 (5 bases). The CDR3 runs 13 residues. The V end lost 3 bases, the J end lost 0 bases, and 5 bases lay between the germline ends. In germline, CDR1 is WSHSY, CDR2 SAAADI. CDR3 in DNA: TGCGCCAGCAGTGAAGGGGCTAACTATGGCTACACCTTC. This sequence encodes CASSEGANYGYTF.

This chain links TRBV2 with TRBJ1-3, with D unclear. Germline values: CDR1 SNHLY, CDR2 FYNNEI. The CDR3 covers 15 residues. V was cut by 2 bases and J by 0 bases, with 8 bases left in between. DNA for the CDR3: TGTGCCAGCAGTGAAATGGGGAGCTCTGGAAACACCATATATTTT. Amino acids: CASSEMGSSGNTIYF.

The chain recombines TRBV5-1 with TRBJ2-7; a possible D gene is TRBD2 (6 bases). The germline CDR1 and CDR2 sequences are SGHRS and YFSETQ. The CDR3 is 14 amino acids. Trimming stripped 1 base from V and 6 bases from J, with 14 bases between. CDR3 DNA sequence: TGCGCCAGCAGCTTGTTAGGGCAGGGAGGCGAGCAGTACTTC. Translated: CASSLLGQGGEQYF. The whole variable domain, filled in from reference TRBV5-1 and TRBJ2-7, reads KAGVTQTPRYLIKTRGQQVTLSCSPISGHRSVSWYQQTPGQGLQFLFEYFSETQRNKGNFPGRFSGRQFSNSRSEMNVSTLELGDSALYLCASSLLGQGGEQYFGPGTRLTVT.

This clone was seen just once. This rearrangement joins TRBV6-4 to TRBJ2-7; 11 nucleotides align to TRBD1. Germline V gene data show CDR1 as MRHNA and CDR2 as SNTAGT. This CDR3 has 17 residues. J lost 2 bases, V lost 2 bases, and 8 bases had no gene match. As DNA, the CDR3 is TGTGCCAGCAGTGACCCTAAGCCGGGACAGGGGGCCTACGAGCAGTACTTC. Protein product: CASSDPKPGQGAYEQYF.

The chain combines TRBV2 with TRBJ2-5, with a possible D match to TRBD2 (6 bases). Trimming took 10 bases from V and 4 from J, leaving 16 bases between them. Germline CDR1 and CDR2: SNHLY and FYNNEI. This CDR3 region has 13 residues. CDR3 amino acids: CATSRGLGETQYF. Here the CDR3 DNA reads TGTGCCACCTCGCGGGGATTGGGAGAGACCCAGTACTTC.

This rearrangement joins TRBV4-2 to TRBJ1-1; 9 bases fit TRBD1. This CDR3 has 16 amino acids. The germline V gene has CDR1 LGHNA and CDR2 YNFKEQ. V lost 0 bases, J lost 1 base, and 3 bases stayed unmatched. DNA of the CDR3: TGTGCCAGCAGCCAAGATAACAGGGGGCCGAACACTGAAGCTTTCTTT. Its protein product is CASSQDNRGPNTEAFF.

V gene TRBV19 combines with J gene TRBJ2-1; 8 nucleotides line up with TRBD1. This CDR3 is built from 19 residues. CDR1 and CDR2 from the germline V gene are LNHDA and SQIVND (reference sequence). V lost 3 bases and J lost 2; bases outside the gene matches: 15. CDR3 bases: TGTGCCAGTAGTATTAATGTCAGGGGGCGGATGAGTGCCTACAATGAGCAGTTCTTC. Translated: CASSINVRGRMSAYNEQFF. Full variable domain (rest looked up from reference TRBV19 and TRBJ2-1): DGGITQSPKYLFRKEGQNVTLSCEQNLNHDAMYWYRQDPGQGLRLIYYSQIVNDFQKGDIAEGYSVSREKKESFPLTVTSAQKNPTAFYLCASSINVRGRMSAYNEQFFGPGTRLTVL.

The chain links TRBV3-1 (or the pseudogene TRBV3-2) to TRBJ2-2; a weak D match, TRBD1 (6 bases). CDR1 and CDR2 (germline): LGHDT, YNNKEL (reference sequence). The CDR3 length is 15 residues. V was pared by 4 bases and J by 0 bases, with 9 bases between. The CDR3 is CASSLGTTNTGELFF. The CDR3 DNA is TGTGCCAGCAGCCTTGGGACAACGAACACCGGGGAGCTGTTTTTT.

The J gene is TRBJ1-4, the V gene TRBV19; TRBD1 is a possible D gene (6 bases). The CDR3 length is 14 residues. Germline CDR1 is LNHDA and CDR2 is SQIVND (reference sequence). Trimming pared 9 bases from V and 4 bases from J, leaving 15 bases between. The CDR3 nucleotides read TGTGCCAGCAACGATGGGGGCCGTAATGAAAAACTGTTTTTT. It codes for CASNDGGRNEKLFF.

The chain has TRBV10-3 and TRBJ1-5, with 9 positions matching TRBD1. The V and J ends lost 4 bases and 7 bases, in that order; junction bases with no gene match: 8. Germline lookup yields CDR1 ENHRY and CDR2 SYGVKD. This CDR3 spans 15 amino acids. CDR3 region: CAISAGQGSGQPQHF. The DNA for the CDR3 is TGTGCCATCAGTGCCGGACAGGGGAGCGGCCAGCCCCAGCATTTT.

The J gene is TRBJ1-1, the V gene TRBV27; 7 nucleotides align to TRBD1. Germline V gene sequence: CDR1 MNHEY, CDR2 SMNVEV (reference sequence). This CDR3 is built from 16 residues. The V segment lost 5 bases and the J segment 0 bases; nucleotides outside the gene matches: 9. This CDR3 is CASSPWTGLMNTEAFF. CDR3 sequence (DNA): TGTGCCAGCAGTCCTTGGACAGGCCTCATGAACACTGAAGCTTTCTTT.

This clone has just a few counts. The V call is TRBV3-1 (or the pseudogene TRBV3-2), the J call TRBJ2-5; TRBD1 agrees at 8 bases. The J segment lost 7 bases and the V segment lost 0 bases, leaving 4 bases of the junction unmatched. The CDR3 is 14 residues long. The germline gives CDR1 LGHDT, CDR2 YNNKEL (reference sequence). CDR3 DNA sequence: TGTGCCAGCAGCCAAGATACAGGGGGAGGGACCCAGTACTTC. This translates into CASSQDTGGGTQYF.

This chain links TRBV5-1 with TRBJ1-6; D is possibly TRBD1 (5 bases). The V end was cut by 1 base, the J end by 8 bases, with 13 bases between. CDR3 length equals 15 residues. Per the germline V gene, CDR1 is SGHRS and CDR2 is YFSETQ. The CDR3 DNA reads TGCGCCAGCAGCTTGCGAACAGGTCATGATTCACCCCTCCACTTT. As protein: CASSLRTGHDSPLHF.

This rearrangement joins TRBV6-5 to TRBJ1-1; TRBD1 agrees at 7 bases. Germline assignment: CDR1 MNHEY and CDR2 SVGAGI. The junction had 6 bases not matched to a gene; V was cut back by 4 bases and J by 1 base. This CDR3 comprises 15 residues. CDR3 nucleotide sequence: TGTGCCAGCAGTTCCTTAGGGGGCCGGAACACTGAAGCTTTCTTT. Translated, it gives CASSSLGGRNTEAFF.